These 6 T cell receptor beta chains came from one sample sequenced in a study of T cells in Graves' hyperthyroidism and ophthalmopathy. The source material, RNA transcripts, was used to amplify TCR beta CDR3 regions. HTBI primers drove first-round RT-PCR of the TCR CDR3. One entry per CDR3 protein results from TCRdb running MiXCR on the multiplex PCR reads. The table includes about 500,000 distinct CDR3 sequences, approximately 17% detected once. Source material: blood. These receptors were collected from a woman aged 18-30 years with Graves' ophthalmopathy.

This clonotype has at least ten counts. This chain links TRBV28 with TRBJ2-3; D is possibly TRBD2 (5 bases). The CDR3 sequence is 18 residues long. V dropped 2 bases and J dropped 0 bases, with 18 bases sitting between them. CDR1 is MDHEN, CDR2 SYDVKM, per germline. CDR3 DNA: TGTGCCAGCAGTTTAAGTATCTATGAGGGTAAAAGCACAGATACGCAGTATTTT. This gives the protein CASSLSIYEGKSTDTQYF.

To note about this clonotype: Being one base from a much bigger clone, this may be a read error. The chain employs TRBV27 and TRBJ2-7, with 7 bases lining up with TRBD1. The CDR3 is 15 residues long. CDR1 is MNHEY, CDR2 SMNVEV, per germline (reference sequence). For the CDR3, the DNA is TGTGCCAGCAGTATGACAGGGATGACCTCCTACGGGCAGTACTTC. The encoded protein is CASSMTGMTSYGQYF.

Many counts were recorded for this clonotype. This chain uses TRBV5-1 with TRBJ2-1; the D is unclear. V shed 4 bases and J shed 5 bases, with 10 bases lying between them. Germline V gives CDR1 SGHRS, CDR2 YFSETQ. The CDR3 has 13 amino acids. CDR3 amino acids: CASSPLPNNEQFF. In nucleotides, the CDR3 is TGCGCCAGCAGCCCACTTCCAAACAATGAGCAGTTCTTC.

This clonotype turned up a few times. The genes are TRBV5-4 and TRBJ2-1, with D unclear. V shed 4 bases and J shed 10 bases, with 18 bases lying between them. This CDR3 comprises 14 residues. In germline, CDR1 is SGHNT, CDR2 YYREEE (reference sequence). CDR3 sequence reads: CASSPQPPSDEQFF. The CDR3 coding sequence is TGTGCCAGCAGCCCCCAACCACCCTCTGACGAGCAGTTCTTC. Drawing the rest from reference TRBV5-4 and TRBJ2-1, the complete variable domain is ETGVTQSPTHLIKTRGQQVTLRCSSQSGHNTVSWYQQALGQGPQFIFQYYREEENGRGNFPPRFSGLQFPNYSSELNVNALELDDSALYLCASSPQPPSDEQFFGPGTRLTVL.

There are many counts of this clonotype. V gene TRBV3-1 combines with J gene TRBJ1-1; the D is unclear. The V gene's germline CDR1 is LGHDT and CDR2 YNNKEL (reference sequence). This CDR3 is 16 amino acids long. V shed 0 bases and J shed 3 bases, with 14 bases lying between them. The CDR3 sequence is CASSQDGSKRDTEAFF. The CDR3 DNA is TGTGCCAGCAGCCAAGACGGATCAAAAAGGGACACTGAAGCTTTCTTT.

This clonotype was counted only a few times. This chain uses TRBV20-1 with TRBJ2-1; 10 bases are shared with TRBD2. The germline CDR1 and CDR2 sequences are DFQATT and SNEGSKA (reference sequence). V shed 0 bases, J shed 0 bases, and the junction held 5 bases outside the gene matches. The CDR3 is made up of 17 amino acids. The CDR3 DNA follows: TGCAGTGCTAGAGACCCGGGACTAGCGAGCTCCTACAATGAGCAGTTCTTC. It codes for CSARDPGLASSYNEQFF.